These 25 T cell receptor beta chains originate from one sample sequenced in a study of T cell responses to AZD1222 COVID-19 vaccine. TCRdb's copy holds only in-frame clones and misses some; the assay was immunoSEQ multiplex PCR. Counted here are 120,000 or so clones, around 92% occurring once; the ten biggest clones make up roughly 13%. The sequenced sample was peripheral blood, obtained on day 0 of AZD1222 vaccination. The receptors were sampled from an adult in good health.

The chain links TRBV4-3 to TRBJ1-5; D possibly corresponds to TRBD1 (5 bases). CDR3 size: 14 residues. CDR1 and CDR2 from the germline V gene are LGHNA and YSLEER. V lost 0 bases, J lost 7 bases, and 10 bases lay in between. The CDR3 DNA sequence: TGCGCCAGCAGCCAAGATCACGGGGCACAGCCCCAGCATTTT. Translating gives CASSQDHGAQPQHF.

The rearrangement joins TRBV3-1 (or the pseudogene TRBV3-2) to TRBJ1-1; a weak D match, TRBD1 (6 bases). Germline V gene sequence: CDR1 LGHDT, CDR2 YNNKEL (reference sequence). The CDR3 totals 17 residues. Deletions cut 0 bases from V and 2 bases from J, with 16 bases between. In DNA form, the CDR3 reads TGTGCCAGCAGCCAAGATCGAGGGGGGTTGTTTAACACTGAAGCTTTCTTT. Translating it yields CASSQDRGGLFNTEAFF.

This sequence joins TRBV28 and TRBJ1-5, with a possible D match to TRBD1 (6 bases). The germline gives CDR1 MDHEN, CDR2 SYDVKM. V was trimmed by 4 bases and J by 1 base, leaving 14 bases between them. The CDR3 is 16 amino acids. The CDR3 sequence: CASSYLGQLSNQPQHF. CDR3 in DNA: TGTGCCAGCAGTTATCTCGGACAGTTAAGCAATCAGCCCCAGCATTTT.

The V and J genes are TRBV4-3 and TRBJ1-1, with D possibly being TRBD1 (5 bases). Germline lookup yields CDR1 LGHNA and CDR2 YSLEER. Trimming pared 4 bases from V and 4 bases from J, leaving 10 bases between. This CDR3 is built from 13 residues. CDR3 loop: CASSPTGTTEAFF. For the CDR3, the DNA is TGCGCCAGCAGCCCTACCGGGACCACTGAAGCTTTCTTT.

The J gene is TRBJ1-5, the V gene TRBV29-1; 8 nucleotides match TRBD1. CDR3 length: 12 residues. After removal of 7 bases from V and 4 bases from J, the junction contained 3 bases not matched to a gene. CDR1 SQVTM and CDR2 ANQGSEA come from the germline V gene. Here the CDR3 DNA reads TGCAGCGCCGGACAGGGAAATCAGCCCCAGCATTTT. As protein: CSAGQGNQPQHF.

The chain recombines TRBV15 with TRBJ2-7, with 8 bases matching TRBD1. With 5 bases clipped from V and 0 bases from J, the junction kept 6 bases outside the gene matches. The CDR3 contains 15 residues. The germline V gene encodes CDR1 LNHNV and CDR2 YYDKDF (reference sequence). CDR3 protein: CATSSGQGFSYEQYF. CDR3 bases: TGTGCCACCAGCTCCGGACAGGGCTTCTCCTACGAGCAGTACTTC.

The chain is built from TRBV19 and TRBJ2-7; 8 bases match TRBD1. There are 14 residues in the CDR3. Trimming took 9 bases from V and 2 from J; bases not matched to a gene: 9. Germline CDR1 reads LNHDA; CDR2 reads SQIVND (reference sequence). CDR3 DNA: TGTGCCAGCTCCACTACAGGGGGGACCTACGAGCAGTACTTC. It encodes CASSTTGGTYEQYF.

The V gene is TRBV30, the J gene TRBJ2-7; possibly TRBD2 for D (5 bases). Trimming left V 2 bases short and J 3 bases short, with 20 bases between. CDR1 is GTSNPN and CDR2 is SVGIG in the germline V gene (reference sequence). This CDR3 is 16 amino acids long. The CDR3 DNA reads TGTGCCTGGAGTCCCCGGCAGGAGGTAGCCTGCTACGAGCAGTACTTC. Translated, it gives CAWSPRQEVACYEQYF.

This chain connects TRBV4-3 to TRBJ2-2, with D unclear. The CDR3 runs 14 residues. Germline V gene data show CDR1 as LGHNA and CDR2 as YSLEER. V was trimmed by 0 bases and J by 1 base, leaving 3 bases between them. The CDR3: CASSQEGNTGELFF. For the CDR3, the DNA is TGCGCCAGCAGCCAAGAAGGGAACACCGGGGAGCTGTTTTTT.

The CDR3, as DNA: TGCGCCAGCAGTGATGAGGGTTGGGGACAGGGTCCCTACGAGCAGTACTTC. As protein: CASSDEGWGQGPYEQYF. The V gene is TRBV10-1, the J gene TRBJ2-7; TRBD1 matches at 9 bases. V shed 3 bases and J 2 bases; nucleotides not matched to a gene: 11. Looked up from germline, CDR1 is WNHNN and CDR2 is SYGVQD (reference sequence). The CDR3 contains 17 residues.

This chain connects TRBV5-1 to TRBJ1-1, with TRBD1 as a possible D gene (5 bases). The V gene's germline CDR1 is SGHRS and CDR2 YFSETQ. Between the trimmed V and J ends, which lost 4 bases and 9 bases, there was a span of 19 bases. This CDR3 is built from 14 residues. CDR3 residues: CASSLLDDSDQAFF. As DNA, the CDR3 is TGCGCCAGCAGCCTACTGGATGACAGTGATCAAGCTTTCTTT. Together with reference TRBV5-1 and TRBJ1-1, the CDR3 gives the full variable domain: KAGVTQTPRYLIKTRGQQVTLSCSPISGHRSVSWYQQTPGQGLQFLFEYFSETQRNKGNFPGRFSGRQFSNSRSEMNVSTLELGDSALYLCASSLLDDSDQAFFGQGTRLTVV.

CDR3 nucleotides: TGTGCCAGCAGGGTTTTGCAGGGCTACACCTTC. Encoded protein: CASRVLQGYTF. The chain combines TRBV28 with TRBJ1-2; no definite D call. V was trimmed by 6 bases and J by 8 bases, leaving 10 bases between them. This CDR3 is built from 11 residues. CDR1 is MDHEN and CDR2 is SYDVKM in the germline V gene.

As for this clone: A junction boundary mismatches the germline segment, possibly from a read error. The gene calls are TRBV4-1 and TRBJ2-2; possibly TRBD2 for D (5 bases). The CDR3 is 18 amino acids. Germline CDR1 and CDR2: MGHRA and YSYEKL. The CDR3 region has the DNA TGCGCCCGCAGCCGCCCCTCTGTAGGAGGACCGAACACCGGGGAGCTGTTTTTT. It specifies CARSRPSVGGPNTGELFF.

In DNA, the CDR3 is TGTGCCTGGAGTAGACTAGCGGTCAGAGATACGCAGTATTTT. Encoded protein: CAWSRLAVRDTQYF. The chain employs TRBV30 and TRBJ2-3; 9 bases match TRBD2. CDR1 GTSNPN and CDR2 SVGIG come from the germline V gene (reference sequence). The V segment lost 2 bases and the J segment 5 bases; nucleotides outside the gene matches: 5. CDR3 length equals 14 residues.

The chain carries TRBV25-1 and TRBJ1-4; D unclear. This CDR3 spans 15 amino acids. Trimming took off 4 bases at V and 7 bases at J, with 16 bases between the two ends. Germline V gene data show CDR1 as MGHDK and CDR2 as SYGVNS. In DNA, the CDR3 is TGTGCCAGCAGTGGTCCGGGAGGGCTTGGTGAAAAACTGTTTTTT. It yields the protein CASSGPGGLGEKLFF.

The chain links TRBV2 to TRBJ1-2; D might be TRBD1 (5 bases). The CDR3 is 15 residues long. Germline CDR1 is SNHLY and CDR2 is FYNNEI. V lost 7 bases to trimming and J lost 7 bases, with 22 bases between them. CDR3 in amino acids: CASIRLEKGLGGYTF. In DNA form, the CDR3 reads TGTGCCAGCATTCGACTCGAGAAGGGACTTGGTGGCTACACCTTC.

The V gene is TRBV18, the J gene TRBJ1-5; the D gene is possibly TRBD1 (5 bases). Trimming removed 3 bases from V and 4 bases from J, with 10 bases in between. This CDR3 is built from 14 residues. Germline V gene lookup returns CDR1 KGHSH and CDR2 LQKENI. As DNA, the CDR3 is TGTGCCAGCTCACCCTCTCAGGGAAATCAGCCCCAGCATTTT. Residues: CASSPSQGNQPQHF. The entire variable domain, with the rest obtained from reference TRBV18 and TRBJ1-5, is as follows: NAGVMQNPRHLVRRRGQEARLRCSPMKGHSHVYWYRQLPEEGLKFMVYLQKENIIDESGMPKERFSAEFPKEGPSILRIQQVVRGDSAAYFCASSPSQGNQPQHFGDGTRLSIL.

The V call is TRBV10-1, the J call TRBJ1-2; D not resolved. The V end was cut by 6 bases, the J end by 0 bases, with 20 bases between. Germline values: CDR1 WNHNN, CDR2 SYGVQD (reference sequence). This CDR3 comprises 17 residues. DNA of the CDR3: TGCGCCAGCAGGAGCACCGTTAACAGACGATCTAACTATGGCTACACCTTC. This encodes CASRSTVNRRSNYGYTF.

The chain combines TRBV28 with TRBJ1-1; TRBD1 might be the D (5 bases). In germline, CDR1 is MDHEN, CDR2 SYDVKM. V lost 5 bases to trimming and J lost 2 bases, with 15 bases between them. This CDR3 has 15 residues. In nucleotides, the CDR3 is TGTGCCAGCAGTCTCCCGGGGCAGGGTAACACTGAAGCTTTCTTT. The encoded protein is CASSLPGQGNTEAFF.

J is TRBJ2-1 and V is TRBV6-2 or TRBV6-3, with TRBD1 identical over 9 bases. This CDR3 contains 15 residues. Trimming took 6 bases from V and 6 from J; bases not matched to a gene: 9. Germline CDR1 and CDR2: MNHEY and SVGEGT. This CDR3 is CASSLDRGLGNEQFF. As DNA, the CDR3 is TGTGCCAGCAGCTTGGACAGGGGACTGGGCAATGAGCAGTTCTTC.

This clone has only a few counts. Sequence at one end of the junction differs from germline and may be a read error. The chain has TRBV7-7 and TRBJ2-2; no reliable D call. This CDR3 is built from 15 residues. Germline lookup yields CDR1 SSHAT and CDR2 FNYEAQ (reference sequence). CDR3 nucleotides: TGTGCTAGCAGCGCATCTGTGCCAGCCACCGGGGAGCTGTTTTTT. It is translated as CASSASVPATGELFF.

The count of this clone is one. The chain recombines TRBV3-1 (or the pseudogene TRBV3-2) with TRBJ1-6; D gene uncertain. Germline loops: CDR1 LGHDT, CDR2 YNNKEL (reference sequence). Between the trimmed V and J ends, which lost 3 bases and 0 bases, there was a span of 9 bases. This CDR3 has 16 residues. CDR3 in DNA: TGTGCCAGCAGCCAGTTCTCGAGCTCCTATAATTCACCCCTCCACTTT. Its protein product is CASSQFSSSYNSPLHF.

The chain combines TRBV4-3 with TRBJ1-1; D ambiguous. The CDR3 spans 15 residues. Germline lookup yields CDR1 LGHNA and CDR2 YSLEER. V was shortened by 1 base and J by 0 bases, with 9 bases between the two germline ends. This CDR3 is CASSQVYRLNTEAFF. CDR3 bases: TGCGCCAGCAGCCAAGTTTACCGGCTGAACACTGAAGCTTTCTTT.

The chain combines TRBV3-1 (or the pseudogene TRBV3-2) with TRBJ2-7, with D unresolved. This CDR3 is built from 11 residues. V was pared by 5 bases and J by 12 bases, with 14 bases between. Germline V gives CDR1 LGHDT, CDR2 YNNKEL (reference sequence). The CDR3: CASSVLESWYF. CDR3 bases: TGTGCCAGCAGCGTACTGGAGAGCTGGTACTTC.

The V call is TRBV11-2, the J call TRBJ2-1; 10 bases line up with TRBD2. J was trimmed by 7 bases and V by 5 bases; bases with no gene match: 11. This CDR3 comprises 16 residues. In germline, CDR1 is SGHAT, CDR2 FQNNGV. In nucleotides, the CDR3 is TGTGCCAGCAGCCACCGAGCGGGGGGGTCTGATAATGAGCAGTTCTTC. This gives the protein CASSHRAGGSDNEQFF.